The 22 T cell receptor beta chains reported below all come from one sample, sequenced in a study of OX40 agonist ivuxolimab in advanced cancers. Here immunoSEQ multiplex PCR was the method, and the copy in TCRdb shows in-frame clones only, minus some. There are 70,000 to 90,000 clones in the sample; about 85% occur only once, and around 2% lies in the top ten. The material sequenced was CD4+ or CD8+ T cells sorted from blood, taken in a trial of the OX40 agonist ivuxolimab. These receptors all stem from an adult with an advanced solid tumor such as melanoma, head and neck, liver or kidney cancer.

In DNA form, the CDR3 reads TGTGCTAGTGGTTTGGAAACAGGGAGGGCCTATGGCTACACCTTC. Its protein is CASGLETGRAYGYTF. The V call is TRBV12-5, the J call TRBJ1-2, with D perhaps TRBD1 (6 bases). From germline, CDR1 is LGHNT and CDR2 FRNRAP. Trimming shortened V by 1 base and J by 4 bases, and 13 bases separated the two germline ends. There are 15 residues in the CDR3.

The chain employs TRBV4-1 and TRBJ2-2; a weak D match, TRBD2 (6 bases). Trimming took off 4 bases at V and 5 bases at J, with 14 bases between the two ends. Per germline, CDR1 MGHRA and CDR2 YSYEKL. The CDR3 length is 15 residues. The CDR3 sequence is CASSRLEGGTGELFF. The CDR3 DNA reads TGCGCCAGCAGCCGTTTGGAAGGAGGGACCGGGGAGCTGTTTTTT.

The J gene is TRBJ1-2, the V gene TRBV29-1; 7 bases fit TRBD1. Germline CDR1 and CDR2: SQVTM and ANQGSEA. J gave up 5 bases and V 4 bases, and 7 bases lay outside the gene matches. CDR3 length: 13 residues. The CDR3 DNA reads TGCAGCGTTGCTGACAGGGAAGGATATGGCTACACCTTC. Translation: CSVADREGYGYTF.

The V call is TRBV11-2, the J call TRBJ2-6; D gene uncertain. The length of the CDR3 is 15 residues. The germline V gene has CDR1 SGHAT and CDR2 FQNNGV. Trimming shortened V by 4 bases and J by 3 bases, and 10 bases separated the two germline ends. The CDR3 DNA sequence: TGTGCCAGCAGCTCCCCTCCGAATGGGGCCAACGTCCTGACTTTC. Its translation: CASSSPPNGANVLTF.

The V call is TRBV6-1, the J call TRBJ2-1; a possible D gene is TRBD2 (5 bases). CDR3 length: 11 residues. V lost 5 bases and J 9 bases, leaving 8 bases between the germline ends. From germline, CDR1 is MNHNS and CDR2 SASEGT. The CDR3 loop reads CASSYRGEQFF. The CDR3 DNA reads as TGTGCCAGCAGTTACCGGGGTGAGCAGTTCTTC.

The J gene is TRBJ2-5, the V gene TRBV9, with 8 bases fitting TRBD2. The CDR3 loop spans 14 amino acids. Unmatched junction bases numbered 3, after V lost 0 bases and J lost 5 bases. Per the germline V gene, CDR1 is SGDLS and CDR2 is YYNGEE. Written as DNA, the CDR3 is TGTGCCAGCAGCGTAGGACTAGCGTTGGAGACCCAGTACTTC. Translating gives CASSVGLALETQYF.

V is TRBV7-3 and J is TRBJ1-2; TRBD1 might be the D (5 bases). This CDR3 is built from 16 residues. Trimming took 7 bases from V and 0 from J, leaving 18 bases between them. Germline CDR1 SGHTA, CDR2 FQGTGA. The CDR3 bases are TGTGCCAGCAAAAACCGACACGGGACCACTAACTATGGCTACACCTTC. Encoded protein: CASKNRHGTTNYGYTF. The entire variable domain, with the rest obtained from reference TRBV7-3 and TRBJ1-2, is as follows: GAGVSQTPSNKVTEKGKYVELRCDPISGHTALYWYRQSLGQGPEFLIYFQGTGAADDSGLPNDRFFAVRPEGSVSTLKIQRTERGDSAVYLCASKNRHGTTNYGYTFGSGTRLTVV.

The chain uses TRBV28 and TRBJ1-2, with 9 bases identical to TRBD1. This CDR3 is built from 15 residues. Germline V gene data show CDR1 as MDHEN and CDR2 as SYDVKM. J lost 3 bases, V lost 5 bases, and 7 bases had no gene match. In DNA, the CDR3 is TGTGCCAGCAGTCCCGGGACAGGGTATGACTATGGCTACACCTTC. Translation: CASSPGTGYDYGYTF.

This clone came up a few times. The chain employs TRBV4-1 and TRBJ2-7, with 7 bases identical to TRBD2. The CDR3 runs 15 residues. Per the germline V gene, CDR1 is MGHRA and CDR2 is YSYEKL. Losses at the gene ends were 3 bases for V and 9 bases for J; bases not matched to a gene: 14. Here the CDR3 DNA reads TGCGCCAGCAGCCAGCCGGGGGAGGGTAGCCACGGGCAGTACTTC. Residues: CASSQPGEGSHGQYF.

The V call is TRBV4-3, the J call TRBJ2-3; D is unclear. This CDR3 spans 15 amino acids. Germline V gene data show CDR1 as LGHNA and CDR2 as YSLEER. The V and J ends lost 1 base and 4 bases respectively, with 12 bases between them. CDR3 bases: TGCGCCAGCAGCCAAGTTGAGGACGCCGCAGATACGCAGTATTTT. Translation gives CASSQVEDAADTQYF.

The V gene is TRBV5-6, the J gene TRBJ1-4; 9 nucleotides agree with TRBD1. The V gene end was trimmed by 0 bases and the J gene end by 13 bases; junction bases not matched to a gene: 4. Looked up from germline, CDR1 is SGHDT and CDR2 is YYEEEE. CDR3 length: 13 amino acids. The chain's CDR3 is CASSLAEDRGLFF. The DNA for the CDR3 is TGTGCCAGCAGCTTGGCCGAGGACAGGGGACTGTTTTTT.

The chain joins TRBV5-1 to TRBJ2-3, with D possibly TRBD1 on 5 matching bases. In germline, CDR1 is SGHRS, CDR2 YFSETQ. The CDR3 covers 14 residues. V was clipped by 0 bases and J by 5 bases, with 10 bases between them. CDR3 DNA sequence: TGCGCCAGCAGCTTGGAGGTCAGGGAAGATACGCAGTATTTT. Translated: CASSLEVREDTQYF.

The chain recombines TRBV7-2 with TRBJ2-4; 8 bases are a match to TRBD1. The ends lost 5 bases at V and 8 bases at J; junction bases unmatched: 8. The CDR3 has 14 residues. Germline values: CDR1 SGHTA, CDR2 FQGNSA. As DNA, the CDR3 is TGTGCCAGCAGCCCCGGACAGGGATCCGACATTCAGTACTTC. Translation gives CASSPGQGSDIQYF.

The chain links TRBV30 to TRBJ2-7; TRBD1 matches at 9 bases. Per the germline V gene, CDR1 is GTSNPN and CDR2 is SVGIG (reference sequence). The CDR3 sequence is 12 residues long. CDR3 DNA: TGTGCTACGGACAGGGGAATTTACGAGCAGTACTTC. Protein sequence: CATDRGIYEQYF. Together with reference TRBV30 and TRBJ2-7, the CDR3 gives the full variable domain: SQTIHQWPATLVQPVGSPLSLECTVEGTSNPNLYWYRQAAGRGLQLLFYSVGIGQISSEVPQNLSASRPQDRQFILSSKKLLLSDSGFYLCATDRGIYEQYFGPGTRLTVT.

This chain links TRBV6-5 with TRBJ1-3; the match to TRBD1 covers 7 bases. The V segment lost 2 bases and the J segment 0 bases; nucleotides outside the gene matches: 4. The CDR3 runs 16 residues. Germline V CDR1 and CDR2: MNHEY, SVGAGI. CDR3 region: CASSYDRAASGNTIYF. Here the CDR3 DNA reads TGTGCCAGCAGTTACGACAGGGCCGCCTCTGGAAACACCATATATTTT.

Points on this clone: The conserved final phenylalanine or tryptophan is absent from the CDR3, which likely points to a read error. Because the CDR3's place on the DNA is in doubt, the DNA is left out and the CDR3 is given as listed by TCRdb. CDR3 residues: CAWIRLGQRALY. This chain joins TRBV30 and TRBJ1-5; the tabulated D call, TRBD1, remains unverified against the DNA. CDR1 GTSNPN and CDR2 SVGIG come from the germline V gene (reference sequence). The CDR3 adds up to 12 amino acids, both ends counted.

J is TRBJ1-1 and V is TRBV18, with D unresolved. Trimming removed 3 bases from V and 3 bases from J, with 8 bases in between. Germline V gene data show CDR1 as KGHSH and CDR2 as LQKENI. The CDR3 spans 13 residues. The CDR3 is CASSPSLDTEAFF. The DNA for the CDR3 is TGTGCCAGCTCACCCTCATTGGACACTGAAGCTTTCTTT.

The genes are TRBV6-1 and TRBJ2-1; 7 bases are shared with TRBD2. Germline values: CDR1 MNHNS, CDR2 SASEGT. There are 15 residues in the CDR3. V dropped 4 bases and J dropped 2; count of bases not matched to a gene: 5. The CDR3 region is CASSGGRGTYNEQFF. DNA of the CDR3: TGTGCCAGCAGTGGTGGGCGGGGGACCTACAATGAGCAGTTCTTC.

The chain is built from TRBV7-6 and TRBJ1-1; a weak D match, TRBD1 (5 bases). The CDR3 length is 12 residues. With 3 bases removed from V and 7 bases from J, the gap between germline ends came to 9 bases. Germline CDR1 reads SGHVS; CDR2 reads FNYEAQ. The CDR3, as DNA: TGTGCCAGCAGCTTTTTCCAGGGTGAAGCTTTCTTT. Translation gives CASSFFQGEAFF.

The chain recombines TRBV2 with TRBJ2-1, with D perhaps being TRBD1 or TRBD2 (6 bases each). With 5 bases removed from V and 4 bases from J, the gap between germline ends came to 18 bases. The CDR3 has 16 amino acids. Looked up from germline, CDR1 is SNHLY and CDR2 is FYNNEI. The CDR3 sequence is CASSPGASRVYNEQFF. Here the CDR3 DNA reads TGTGCCAGCAGTCCGGGGGCGAGCAGGGTTTACAATGAGCAGTTCTTC.

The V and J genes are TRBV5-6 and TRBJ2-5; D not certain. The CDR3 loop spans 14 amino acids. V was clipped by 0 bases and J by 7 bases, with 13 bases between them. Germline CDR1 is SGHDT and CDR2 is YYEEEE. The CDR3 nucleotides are TGTGCCAGCAGCTTGGCGACGGCAGCCGGGACCCAGTACTTC. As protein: CASSLATAAGTQYF.

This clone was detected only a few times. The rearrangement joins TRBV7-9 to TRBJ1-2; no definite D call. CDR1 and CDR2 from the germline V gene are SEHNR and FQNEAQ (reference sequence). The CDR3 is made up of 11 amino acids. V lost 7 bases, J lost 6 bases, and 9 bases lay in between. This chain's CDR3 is CASTQIDGYTF. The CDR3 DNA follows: TGTGCCAGCACCCAAATCGATGGCTACACCTTC.